This T cell receptor (beta chain) was recovered during a study of shared clonotypes between healthy human individuals. Looked up from germline, CDR1 is SGHNT and CDR2 is YYREEE (reference sequence). V lost 5 bases to trimming and J lost 0 bases, with 14 bases between them. This CDR3 has 16 residues. Here immunoSEQ multiplex PCR was the method, and the copy in TCRdb shows in-frame clones only, minus some. The table lists about 2.4 million clones, around 90% of them singletons. This clone has a single count. This clonotype originated in a man aged 18 to 29 in good health. The specimen sequenced was naive CD4+ T cells sorted from blood. Described subset: CD45RA+ positively selected. J is TRBJ1-4 and V is TRBV5-4; D unclear. Here the CDR3 DNA reads TGTGCCAGCAGACCCGGCGGCGTTGCAACTAATGAAAAACTGTTTTTT. The encoded protein is CASRPGGVATNEKLFF.